This T cell receptor beta chain was sequenced during a study of CD8+ T cells in alopecia areata. Whole-study results and caveats: For lesional scalp, especially alopecia totalis/universalis, clonality was higher than in normal scalp. Under tofacitinib, numerous expanded lesional clonotypes remained detectable in scalp and blood.

Remarks on this clone: As yet, its antigen is unknown.

CDR3 length: 15 residues. Trimming left V 1 base short and J 5 bases short, with 14 bases between. CDR1 is SGHTA, CDR2 FQGTGA, per germline. Treatment described: oral pan-JAK inhibitor, 5-10 mg twice daily. RNA was isolated and reverse transcribed to cDNA, the sequencing template. Here immunoSEQ multiplex PCR was the method, and the copy in TCRdb shows in-frame clones only, minus some. The profile shows hundreds of thousands of clones, over 60% of them singletons. This clonotype originated in a human donor with alopecia areata. The sequencing used CD4+ T cells sorted from blood, collected at week 44, from a patient treated with tofacitinib. J is TRBJ1-2 and V is TRBV7-3; possibly TRBD1 for D (5 bases). In nucleotides, the CDR3 is TGTGCCAGCAGCTTAAAAGGGGAAGGCAGTTATGGCTACACCTTC. It translates to CASSLKGEGSYGYTF.